A selection of T cell receptor beta chains follows, all from one sample in a study of CD8 T cell repertoires and HIV-1 epitope variants. Their antigen targets remain unknown. Measured with immunoSEQ multiplex PCR; TCRdb has only the in-frame clones, and not every one. This repertoire shows 2,500 or so clones, about 69% found once; its top ten account for 40% to 50%. Input material: cultured CD8+ T cells derived from PBMCs. These receptors came from a male donor with HIV. Both conserved end residues are part of each CDR3. D genes are given only for firm matches. The size field is filled for only some rows; it gives once, few, many or a size class.

>NA|NA|TRBJ1-6|TRBV5-6
CASSLAEMGSPLHF
TGTGCCAGCAGCTTGGCCGAAATGGGTTCACCCCTCCACTTT
>NA|NA|TRBJ2-1|TRBV7-9
CASSLVGASDEQFF
TGTGCCAGCAGCTTAGTGGGGGCTAGCGATGAGCAGTTCTTC
>NA|NA|TRBJ2-7|TRBV6-5
CASSPGPTGNEQYF
TGTGCCAGCAGTCCGGGACCCACCGGGAACGAGCAGTACTTC
>few|TRBD1|TRBJ1-1|TRBV5-6
CASSAPGQVNTEAFF
TGTGCCAGCAGCGCCCCGGGACAGGTGAACACTGAAGCTTTCTTT
>NA|TRBD2|TRBJ2-1|TRBV6-5
CASRPGLTSYNEQFF
TGTGCCAGCAGACCGGGACTAACGAGTTACAATGAGCAGTTCTTC
>NA|NA|TRBJ2-7|TRBV4-1
CASSQGPAGTYEQYF
TGCGCCAGCAGCCAAGGCCCAGCGGGCACGTACGAGCAGTACTTC
>large|NA|TRBJ2-7|TRBV19
CASSTLATEYEQYF
TGTGCCAGTAGTACCCTAGCGACAGAATACGAGCAGTACTTC
>NA|NA|TRBJ2-3|TRBV7-6
CASSATRADTQYF
TGTGCCAGCAGCGCCACTCGGGCAGATACGCAGTATTTT
>few|NA|TRBJ2-7|TRBV6-6
CASSPGAITYEQYF
TGTGCCAGCAGCCCCGGGGCGATTACCTACGAGCAGTACTTC
>NA|NA|TRBJ2-1|TRBV29-1
CSDLTGIPYNEQFF
TGCAGCGACCTTACAGGGATCCCCTACAATGAGCAGTTCTTC
>NA|NA|TRBJ1-2|TRBV11-2
CASSSGTIYGYTF
TGTGCCAGCAGTTCCGGGACGATCTATGGCTACACCTTC
>few|NA|TRBJ1-2|TRBV5-1
CASSWEQDDYGYTF
TGCGCCAGCAGCTGGGAACAGGACGACTATGGCTACACCTTC
>NA|TRBD2|TRBJ2-1|TRBV6-4
CASSEAGGPNEQFF
TGTGCCAGCAGTGAAGCGGGGGGGCCCAATGAGCAGTTCTTC
>NA|NA|TRBJ2-1|TRBV15
CATSSAFHQRNSYNEQFF
TGTGCCACCAGCAGCGCGTTCCACCAGCGAAACTCCTACAATGAGCAGTTCTTC
>NA|NA|TRBJ1-1|TRBV28
CASSLGGGTEAFF
TGTGCCAGCAGTTTGGGGGGGGGCACTGAAGCTTTCTTT
>NA|NA|TRBJ2-1|TRBV6-5
CASSYSGVAYNEQFF
TGTGCCAGCAGTTACTCGGGAGTCGCCTACAATGAGCAGTTCTTC
>once|NA|TRBJ1-1|TRBV21-1
CASSRGTEAFF
TGTGCCAGCAGTAGAGGCACTGAAGCTTTCTTT
>NA|NA|TRBJ2-7|TRBV7-9
CASSFGDGWYEQYF
TGTGCCAGCAGTTTCGGGGACGGATGGTACGAGCAGTACTTC
>few|NA|TRBJ2-7|TRBV19
CASSIAGDSLYEQYF
TGTGCCAGTAGTATAGCGGGGGACAGCCTCTACGAGCAGTACTTC
>NA|TRBD1|TRBJ2-5|TRBV13
CASSTRQGEETQYF
TGTGCCAGCAGCACTCGACAGGGAGAAGAGACCCAGTACTTC
>few|NA|TRBJ2-7|TRBV10-2
CASRGGWGKGTYEQYF
TGCGCCAGCAGGGGGGGATGGGGCAAGGGTACCTACGAGCAGTACTTC
>NA|NA|TRBJ2-7|TRBV5-4
CASSPTLAMSYEQYF
TGTGCCAGCAGCCCAACCTTAGCGATGTCCTACGAGCAGTACTTC
>NA|TRBD2|TRBJ2-1|TRBV7-8
CASRLSGSLYNEQFF
TGTGCCAGCAGGTTGAGCGGGAGCCTCTACAATGAGCAGTTCTTC
>few|NA|TRBJ1-2|TRBV4-1
CASSHRTGDGYTF
TGCGCCAGCAGCCACAGAACTGGGGATGGCTACACCTTC
>NA|NA|TRBJ2-2|TRBV5-6
CASSSWTRENTGELFF
TGTGCCAGCAGCTCCTGGACCAGAGAGAACACCGGGGAGCTGTTTTTT
>NA|TRBD2|TRBJ2-7|TRBV2
CASSTGLAGVGASEQYF
TGTGCCAGCAGTACGGGACTAGCGGGAGTGGGCGCCTCCGAGCAGTACTTC
>NA|TRBD1|TRBJ1-1|TRBV19
CASSTWTGTEAFF
TGTGCCAGTAGTACATGGACAGGCACTGAAGCTTTCTTT
>NA|TRBD1|TRBJ2-7|TRBV4-1
CASSQPWTGAYEQYF
TGCGCCAGCAGCCAACCCTGGACAGGGGCCTACGAGCAGTACTTC
>NA|NA|TRBJ2-5|TRBV27
CASSLSTGMGETQYF
TGTGCCAGCAGTTTGTCTACAGGGATGGGAGAGACCCAGTACTTC
>NA|TRBD2|TRBJ2-5|TRBV5-1
CASSLITSVGETQYF
TGCGCCAGCAGCTTGATTACTAGCGTAGGGGAGACCCAGTACTTC
>NA|TRBD1|TRBJ2-3|TRBV7-9
CASSGRDRGTDTQYF
TGTGCCAGCAGCGGCCGGGACAGGGGGACAGATACGCAGTATTTT
>NA|TRBD1|TRBJ2-7|TRBV7-6
CASSLGQYLREQYF
TGTGCCAGCAGCTTGGGACAGTACCTTCGTGAGCAGTACTTC
>NA|NA|TRBJ1-5|TRBV28
CASSLLGTDSNQPQHF
TGTGCCAGCAGTTTATTAGGGACGGATAGCAATCAGCCCCAGCATTTT
>NA|TRBD1|TRBJ2-7|TRBV6-1
CASSERDRGIYEQYF
TGTGCCAGCAGTGAAAGGGACAGGGGGATATACGAGCAGTACTTC
>NA|NA|TRBJ2-5|TRBV6-5
CASSSRTAQETQYF
TGTGCCAGCAGTTCCCGGACAGCACAAGAGACCCAGTACTTC
>NA|NA|TRBJ2-7|TRBV14
CASSQDWGGGSYEQYF
TGTGCCAGCAGCCAAGATTGGGGAGGGGGTTCCTACGAGCAGTACTTC
>NA|NA|TRBJ2-1|TRBV11-2
CASSSGTGPMEQFF
TGTGCCAGCAGCTCCGGGACTGGTCCTATGGAGCAGTTCTTC
>NA|TRBD1|TRBJ1-2|TRBV18
CASSPEGGLYGYTF
TGTGCCAGCTCACCAGAAGGGGGCCTCTATGGCTACACCTTC
>NA|NA|TRBJ1-1|TRBV9
CASSPSGGITEAFF
TGTGCCAGCAGCCCCTCCGGTGGCATCACTGAAGCTTTCTTT
>NA|NA|TRBJ2-3|TRBV4-1
CASSQSGTTHTDTQYF
TGCGCCAGCAGCCAATCCGGGACAACGCACACAGATACGCAGTATTTT
>NA|TRBD2|TRBJ2-2|TRBV4-2
CASSQIRAGDVSGELFF
TGTGCCAGCAGCCAAATTCGGGCGGGAGATGTCTCCGGGGAGCTGTTTTTT
>NA|TRBD2|TRBJ2-2|TRBV9
CASSVARAGAGELFF
TGTGCCAGCAGCGTAGCGAGGGCGGGAGCCGGGGAGCTGTTTTTT
>NA|NA|TRBJ1-2|TRBV4-1
CASSQDRAWGYTF
TGCGCCAGCAGCCAAGATCGCGCGTGGGGCTACACCTTC
>NA|TRBD1|TRBJ2-1|TRBV28
CASSLIRGSYNEQFF
TGTGCCAGCAGTTTAATCAGGGGGTCCTACAATGAGCAGTTCTTC